The rows below give T cell receptor beta chains drawn from one sample of a study of T cell responses to AZD1222 COVID-19 vaccine. Profiled with immunoSEQ multiplex PCR; TCRdb holds only in-frame clones, not every one. The sample has about 89,000 clones, over 75% seen once. The sequencing used peripheral blood, collected 28 days after the second AZD1222 dose. The receptor source for this set is an adult who received the AZD1222 COVID-19 vaccine. CDR3s include the opening cysteine and the closing phenylalanine or tryptophan. D genes are given only for firm matches. Where a row states a size, it is once, few, many or the class of an expanded clone; other rows omit it.

j_call	v_call	d_call	clone_size	cdr3_nt	cdr3_aa
TRBJ1-1	TRBV7-9	-	-	TGTGCCAGCAGCTTAGTCCAAAACACTGAAGCTTTCTTT	CASSLVQNTEAFF
TRBJ1-2	TRBV5-5	-	-	TGTGCCAGCAGCTTCCGTCAGGGGCAGGGACTTCACTATGGCTACACCTTC	CASSFRQGQGLHYGYTF
TRBJ1-5	TRBV11-2	-	-	TGTGCCAGCAGCCCCGGCAAGAACAATCAGCCCCAGCATTTT	CASSPGKNNQPQHF
TRBJ1-2	TRBV11-2	-	-	TGTGCCAGCAGCTTACCGCCCCAGACAGTTCACCATTTC	CASSLPPQTVHHF
TRBJ1-5	TRBV19	TRBD1	few	TGTGCCACGAAAGGACAGGGGAATCAGCCCCAGCATTTT	CATKGQGNQPQHF
TRBJ1-5	TRBV5-6	-	-	TGTGCCAGCCGGGGGAGGGGAAGCAATCAGCCCCAGCATTTT	CASRGRGSNQPQHF
TRBJ2-1	TRBV6-5	-	-	TGTGCCAGCAGGGTCCCAGGGGCACGGAATGAGCAGTTCTTC	CASRVPGARNEQFF
TRBJ1-4	TRBV19	TRBD1	-	TGTGCCAGCCGAGACAGGGCTAATGAAAAACTGTTTTTT	CASRDRANEKLFF
TRBJ2-7	TRBV5-1	TRBD1	-	TGCGCCAGCAGCTACGGGACAGGAGACGAGCAGTACTTC	CASSYGTGDEQYF
TRBJ1-1	TRBV4-1	-	-	TGCGCCAGCAGCCCCCACCCGGGGGACACTGAAGCTTTCTTT	CASSPHPGDTEAFF
TRBJ1-1	TRBV5-1	TRBD1	-	TGCGCCAGCAGCTCTACAGGGGGAGCTTTCTTT	CASSSTGGAFF
TRBJ1-4	TRBV4-1	-	-	TGCGCCAGCAGCCAAGGACAGAGGGAAGAAAAACTGTTTTTT	CASSQGQREEKLFF
TRBJ1-3	TRBV9	TRBD1	once	TGTGCCAGCAGCGTCGGACAGGGAAGGAACACCATATATTTT	CASSVGQGRNTIYF
TRBJ2-7	TRBV6-1	-	-	TGTGCCAGCAGTGAAGGACAGCAGTACTTC	CASSEGQQYF
TRBJ2-2	TRBV27	-	-	TGTGCCAGCGGATCTACCGGACGGTATACCCCGACCGGGGAGCTGTTTTTT	CASGSTGRYTPTGELFF
TRBJ1-1	TRBV7-2	-	-	TGTGCCAGCAGCTCGTCCGGCGGCAGAATGAACACTGAAGCTTTCTTT	CASSSSGGRMNTEAFF
TRBJ2-1	TRBV2	-	-	TGTGCCAGCAGGGCAGGGTTCGGACGGGGTGAGCAGTTCTTC	CASRAGFGRGEQFF
TRBJ1-5	TRBV6-2/TRBV6-3	-	-	TGTGCCAGCAGTTACGTTTCCCGGGACCCCTTCGGGAATCAGCCCCAGCATTTT	CASSYVSRDPFGNQPQHF
TRBJ1-2	TRBV21-1	-	-	TGTGCCAGCAGCAAACGGTGTCCAGGGAAGTTTAACTATGGCTACACCTTC	CASSKRCPGKFNYGYTF
TRBJ2-1	TRBV2	TRBD1	medium-sized	TGTGCCGTCCAAGGCGACAGGGGGAATAATGAGCAGTTCTTC	CAVQGDRGNNEQFF
TRBJ1-2	TRBV10-2	-	-	TGCGCCAGCAGTGATAGCTATGGCTACACCTTC	CASSDSYGYTF
TRBJ1-5	TRBV5-4	-	-	TGTGCCAGCAGCTTGTGGCCACCCGACGGACATAACAATCAGCCCCAGCATTTT	CASSLWPPDGHNNQPQHF
TRBJ1-2	TRBV28	-	-	TGTGCCAGCAGTCAGGGCAGAAACTATGGCTACACCTTC	CASSQGRNYGYTF
TRBJ1-4	TRBV19	-	-	TGTGCCAGTAGCATTGGCGTAGATGAAAAACTGTTTTTT	CASSIGVDEKLFF
TRBJ1-2	TRBV29-1	-	-	TGCAGCGTTGATTCGGTAAACTATGGCTACACCTTC	CSVDSVNYGYTF
TRBJ1-1	TRBV5-5	TRBD1	-	TGTGCCAGCAGCTTGTTCAGGGGGCATGGGAACACTGAAGCTTTCTTT	CASSLFRGHGNTEAFF
TRBJ1-1	TRBV12-3/TRBV12-4	-	once	TGTGCCAGCAGTTTGGAACGGACCACTGAAGCTTTCTTT	CASSLERTTEAFF
TRBJ1-1	TRBV24-1	TRBD1	once	TGTGCCACCAGTGATCGACAGGGGATCGAAGCTTTCTTT	CATSDRQGIEAFF
TRBJ2-7	TRBV7-9	-	-	TGTGGCATAGATAACGATGGTCCCCTTTTGTACGAGCAGTACTTC	CGIDNDGPLLYEQYF
TRBJ2-2	TRBV2	TRBD2	-	TGTGCCAGCACAGAGGCGGGGGGGCTGGCCGGGGAGCTGTTTTTT	CASTEAGGLAGELFF
TRBJ1-2	TRBV7-7	-	-	TGTGCTAGCAGCTTAATACCTCGACGGGAGGTTAGGAGCGGCTACACCTTC	CASSLIPRREVRSGYTF
TRBJ1-1	TRBV7-2	TRBD1	-	TGTGCCAGCAGCCAACCGGGGACAGGGACTGAAGCTTTCTTT	CASSQPGTGTEAFF
TRBJ1-2	TRBV5-5	-	-	TGTGCCAGCAGCTTAACAGGGACTGCCACGTATGGCTACACCTTC	CASSLTGTATYGYTF
TRBJ1-5	TRBV10-2	-	-	TGCGCCAGCAGTGAAGGGCACCGCAATCAGCCCCAGCATTTT	CASSEGHRNQPQHF
TRBJ1-1	TRBV19	TRBD1	-	TGTGCCAGTAGTATTCGGGACAGGGGGCTAGAGGAGAGCACTGAAGCTTTCTTT	CASSIRDRGLEESTEAFF
TRBJ2-4	TRBV3-1/TRBV3-2	-	-	TGTGCCAGCAGCCAAGTTACCAAAAACATTCAGTACTTC	CASSQVTKNIQYF
TRBJ2-3	TRBV6-2/TRBV6-3	TRBD2	-	TGTGCCAGCAGTTACCAGATAGCGGGGGGGATCACAGATACGCAGTATTTT	CASSYQIAGGITDTQYF
TRBJ2-1	TRBV7-7	-	-	TGTGCCAGCAGCTTAGGTGGCGGGGGCCTCATTCGTGAGCAGTTCTTC	CASSLGGGGLIREQFF
TRBJ2-5	TRBV18	-	-	TGTGCCAGCTCATCTGACGGGGAGACCCAGTACTTC	CASSSDGETQYF
TRBJ2-2	TRBV5-1	TRBD2	-	TGCGCCAGCAGCTTGAGCCGCGGGAGTAGAGCCGGGGAGCTGTTTTTT	CASSLSRGSRAGELFF
TRBJ2-7	TRBV2	TRBD1	-	TGTGCCAGCAGTGGTGGGACAGGCTTTTACGAGCAGTACTTC	CASSGGTGFYEQYF
TRBJ2-2	TRBV3-1/TRBV3-2	-	-	TGTGCCAGCAGCCAAGAATTCCAATTGTTCGACACCGGGGAGCTGTTTTTT	CASSQEFQLFDTGELFF
TRBJ1-4	TRBV2	-	-	TGTGCCAGCAGCGCCCGGGAGAGGGAAAAACTGTTTTTT	CASSAREREKLFF
TRBJ1-5	TRBV28	-	-	TGTGCCAGCAGTACGAGGACCAGGGTCGGGTTTCAGCCCCAGCATTTT	CASSTRTRVGFQPQHF
TRBJ1-1	TRBV30	-	once	TGTGCCTGGAGTGTACCTGCGACATACAGGGCCACTGAAGCTTTCTTT	CAWSVPATYRATEAFF
TRBJ1-1	TRBV7-8	TRBD1	-	TGTGCCAGCAGCTCTCGGACAGGGCTGGACACTGAAGCTTTCTTT	CASSSRTGLDTEAFF
TRBJ1-2	TRBV6-1	TRBD1	-	TGTGCCAGCAGTGAATGGACAGGTTATGGCTACACCTTC	CASSEWTGYGYTF